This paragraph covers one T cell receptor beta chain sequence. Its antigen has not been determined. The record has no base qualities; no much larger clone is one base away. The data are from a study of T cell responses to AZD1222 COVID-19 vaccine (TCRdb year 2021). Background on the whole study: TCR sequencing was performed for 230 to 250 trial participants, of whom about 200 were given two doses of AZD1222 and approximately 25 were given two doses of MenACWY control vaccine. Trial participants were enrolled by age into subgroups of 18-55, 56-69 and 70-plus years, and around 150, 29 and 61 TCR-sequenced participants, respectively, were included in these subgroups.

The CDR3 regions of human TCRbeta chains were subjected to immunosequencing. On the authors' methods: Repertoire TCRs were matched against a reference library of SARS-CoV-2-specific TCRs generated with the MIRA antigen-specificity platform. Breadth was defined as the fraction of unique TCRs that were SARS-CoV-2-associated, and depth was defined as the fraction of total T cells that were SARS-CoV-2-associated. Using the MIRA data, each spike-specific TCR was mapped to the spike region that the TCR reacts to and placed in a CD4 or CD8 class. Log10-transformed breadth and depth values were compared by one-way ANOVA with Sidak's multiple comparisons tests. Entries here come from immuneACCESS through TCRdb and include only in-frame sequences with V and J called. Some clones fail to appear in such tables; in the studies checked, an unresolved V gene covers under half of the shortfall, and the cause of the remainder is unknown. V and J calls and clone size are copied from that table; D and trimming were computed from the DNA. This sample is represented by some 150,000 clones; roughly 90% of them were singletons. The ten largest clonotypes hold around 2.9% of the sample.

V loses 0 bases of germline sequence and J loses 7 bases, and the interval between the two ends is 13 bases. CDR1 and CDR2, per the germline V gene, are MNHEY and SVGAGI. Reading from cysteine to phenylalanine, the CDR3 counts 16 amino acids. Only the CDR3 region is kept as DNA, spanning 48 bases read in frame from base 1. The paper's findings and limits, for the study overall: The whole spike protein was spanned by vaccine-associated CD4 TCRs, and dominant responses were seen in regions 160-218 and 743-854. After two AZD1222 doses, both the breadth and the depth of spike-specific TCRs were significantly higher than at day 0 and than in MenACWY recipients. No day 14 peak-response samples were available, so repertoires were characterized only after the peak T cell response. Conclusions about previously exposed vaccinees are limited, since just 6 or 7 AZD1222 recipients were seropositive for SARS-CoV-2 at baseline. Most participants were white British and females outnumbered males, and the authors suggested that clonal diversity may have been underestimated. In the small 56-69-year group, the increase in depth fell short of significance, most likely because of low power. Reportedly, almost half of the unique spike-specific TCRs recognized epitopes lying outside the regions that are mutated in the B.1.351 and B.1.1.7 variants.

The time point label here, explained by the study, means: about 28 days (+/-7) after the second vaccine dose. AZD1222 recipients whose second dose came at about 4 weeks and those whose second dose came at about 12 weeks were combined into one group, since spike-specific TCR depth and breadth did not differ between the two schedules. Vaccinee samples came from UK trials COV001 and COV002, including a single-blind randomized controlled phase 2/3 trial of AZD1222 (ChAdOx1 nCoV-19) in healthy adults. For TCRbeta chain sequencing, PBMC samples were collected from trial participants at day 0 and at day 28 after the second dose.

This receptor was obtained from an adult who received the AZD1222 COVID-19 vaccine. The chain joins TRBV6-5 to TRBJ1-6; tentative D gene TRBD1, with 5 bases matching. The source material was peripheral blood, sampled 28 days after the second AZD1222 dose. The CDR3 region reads CASSYSLAGENSPLHF. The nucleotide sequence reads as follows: TGTGCCAGCAGTTACTCGCTCGCGGGGGAAAATTCACCCCTCCACTTT.